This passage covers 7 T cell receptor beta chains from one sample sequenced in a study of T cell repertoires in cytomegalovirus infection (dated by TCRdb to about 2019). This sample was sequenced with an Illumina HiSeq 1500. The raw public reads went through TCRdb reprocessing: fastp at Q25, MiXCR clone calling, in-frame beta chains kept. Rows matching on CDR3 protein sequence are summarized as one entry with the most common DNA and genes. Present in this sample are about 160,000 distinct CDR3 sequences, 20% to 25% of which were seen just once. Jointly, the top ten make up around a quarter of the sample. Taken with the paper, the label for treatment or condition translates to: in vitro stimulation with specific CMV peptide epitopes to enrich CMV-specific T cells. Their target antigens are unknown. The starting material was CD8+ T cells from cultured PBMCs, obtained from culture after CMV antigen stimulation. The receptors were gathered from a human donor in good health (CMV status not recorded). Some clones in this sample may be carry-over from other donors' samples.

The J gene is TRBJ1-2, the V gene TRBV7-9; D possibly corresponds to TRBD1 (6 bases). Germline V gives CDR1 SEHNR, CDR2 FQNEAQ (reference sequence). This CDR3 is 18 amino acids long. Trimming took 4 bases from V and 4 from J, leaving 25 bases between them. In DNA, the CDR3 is TGTGCCAGCAGCTCCTCGGATATGCAGGGGTCATATATCTATGGCTACACCTTC. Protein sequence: CASSSSDMQGSYIYGYTF.

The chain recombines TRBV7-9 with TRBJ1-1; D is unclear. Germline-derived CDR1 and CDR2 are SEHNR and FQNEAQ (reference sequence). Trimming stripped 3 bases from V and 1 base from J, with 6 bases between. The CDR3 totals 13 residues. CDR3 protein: CASSFQGNTEAFF. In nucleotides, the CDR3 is TGTGCCAGCAGCTTTCAAGGGAACACTGAAGCTTTCTTT.

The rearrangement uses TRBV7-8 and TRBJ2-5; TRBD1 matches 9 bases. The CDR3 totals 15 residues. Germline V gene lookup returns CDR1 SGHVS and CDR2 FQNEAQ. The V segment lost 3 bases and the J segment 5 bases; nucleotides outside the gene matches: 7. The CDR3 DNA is TGTGCCAGCAGCTTCAGGACAGGGGCTGTGGAGACCCAGTACTTC. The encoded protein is CASSFRTGAVETQYF.

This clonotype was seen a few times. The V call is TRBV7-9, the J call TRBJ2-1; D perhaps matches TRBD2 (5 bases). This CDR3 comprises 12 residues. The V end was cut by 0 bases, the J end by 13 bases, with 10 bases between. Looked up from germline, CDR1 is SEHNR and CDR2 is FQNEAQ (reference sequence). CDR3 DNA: TGTGCCAGCAGCTTAGCGTTAGGACTTCAGTTCTTC. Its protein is CASSLALGLQFF.

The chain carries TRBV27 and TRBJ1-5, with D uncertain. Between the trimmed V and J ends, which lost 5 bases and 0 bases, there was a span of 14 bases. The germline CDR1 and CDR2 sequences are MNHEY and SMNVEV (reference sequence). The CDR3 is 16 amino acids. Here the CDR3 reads CASSDSKDHSNQPQHF. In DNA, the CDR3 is TGTGCCAGCAGTGACTCCAAAGATCATAGCAATCAGCCCCAGCATTTT.

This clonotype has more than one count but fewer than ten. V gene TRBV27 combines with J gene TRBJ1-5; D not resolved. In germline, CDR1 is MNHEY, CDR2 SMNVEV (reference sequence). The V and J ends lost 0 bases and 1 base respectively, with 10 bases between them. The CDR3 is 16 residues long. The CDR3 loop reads CASSLSGVRSNQPQHF. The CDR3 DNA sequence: TGTGCCAGCAGTTTATCGGGAGTCAGAAGCAATCAGCCCCAGCATTTT.

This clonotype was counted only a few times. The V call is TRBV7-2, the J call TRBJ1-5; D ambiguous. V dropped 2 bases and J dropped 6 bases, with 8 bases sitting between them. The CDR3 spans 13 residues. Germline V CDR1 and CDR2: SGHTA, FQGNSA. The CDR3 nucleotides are TGTGCCAGCAGCTTATGGGGAACTCAGCCCCAGCATTTT. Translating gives CASSLWGTQPQHF.